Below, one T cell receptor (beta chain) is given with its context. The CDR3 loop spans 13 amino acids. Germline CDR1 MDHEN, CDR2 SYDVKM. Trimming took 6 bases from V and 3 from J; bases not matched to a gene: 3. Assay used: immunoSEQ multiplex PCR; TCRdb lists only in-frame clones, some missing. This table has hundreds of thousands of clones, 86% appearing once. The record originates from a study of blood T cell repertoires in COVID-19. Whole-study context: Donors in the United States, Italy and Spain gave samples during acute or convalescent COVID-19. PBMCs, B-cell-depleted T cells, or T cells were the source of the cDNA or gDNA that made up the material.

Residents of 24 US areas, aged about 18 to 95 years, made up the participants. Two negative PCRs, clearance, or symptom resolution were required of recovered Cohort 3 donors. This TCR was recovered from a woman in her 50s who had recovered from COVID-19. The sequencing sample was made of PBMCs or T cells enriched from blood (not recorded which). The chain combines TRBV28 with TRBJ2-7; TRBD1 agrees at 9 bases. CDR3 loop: CASSWDRVYEQYF. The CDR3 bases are TGTGCCAGCAGCTGGGACAGGGTCTACGAGCAGTACTTC.